The entry that follows covers one TCR beta chain sequence. What it binds is unknown. Random hexamers were used to reverse transcribe the RNA input (0.5 to 1 ug). immunoSEQ multiplex PCR amplified TCR beta CDR3 across 54 Vbeta, 13 Jbeta. One entry per CDR3 protein, called by TCRdb with MiXCR from the immunoSEQ multiplex PCR reads. This sample carries hundreds of thousands of distinct CDR3 sequences, about 91% of them seen once, and the ten largest clones take around 0.18%. This sample stems from a study of CD8 T cells in Susac syndrome. Study-level findings and limits: The authors acknowledged that the study's TCR sequencing and HLA analysis involved relatively few individuals.

Germline V CDR1 and CDR2: SEHNR, FQNEAQ (reference sequence). V shed 8 bases and J shed 4 bases, with 15 bases lying between them. The length of the CDR3 is 15 residues. From blood CD8+ and CD4+ T cells, TCR beta sequences were generated. In contrast to the negatively isolated CD8+ and CD4+ T cells, TEMRA cells were FACS-enriched. The TCR originated in a human donor with multiple sclerosis. Input material: CD8+ T cells from PBMCs. V usage is TRBV7-9 and J usage is TRBJ2-6; D is undetermined. CDR3 DNA sequence: TGTGCCAGCCCACCCCCCGTCGCCGGGGCCAACGTCCTGACTTTC. As protein: CASPPPVAGANVLTF.